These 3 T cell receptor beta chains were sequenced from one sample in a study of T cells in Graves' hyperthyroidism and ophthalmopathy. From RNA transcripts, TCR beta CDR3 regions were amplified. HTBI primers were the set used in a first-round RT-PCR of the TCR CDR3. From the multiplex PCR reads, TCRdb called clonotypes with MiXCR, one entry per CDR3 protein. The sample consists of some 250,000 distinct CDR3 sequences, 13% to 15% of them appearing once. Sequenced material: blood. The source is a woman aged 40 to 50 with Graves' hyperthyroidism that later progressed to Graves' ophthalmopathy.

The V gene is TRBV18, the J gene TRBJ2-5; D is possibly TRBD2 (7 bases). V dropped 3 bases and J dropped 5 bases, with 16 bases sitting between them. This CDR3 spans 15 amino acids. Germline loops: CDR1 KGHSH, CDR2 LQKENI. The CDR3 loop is CASSPGGAAEETQYF. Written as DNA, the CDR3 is TGTGCCAGCTCACCGGGGGGGGCGGCCGAGGAGACCCAGTACTTC.

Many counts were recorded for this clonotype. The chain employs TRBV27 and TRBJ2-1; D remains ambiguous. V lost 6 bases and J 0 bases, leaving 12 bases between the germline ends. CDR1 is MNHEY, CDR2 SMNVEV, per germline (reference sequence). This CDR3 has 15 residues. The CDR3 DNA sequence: TGTGCCAGCAGACCTCGGCCCATCTCCTACAATGAGCAGTTCTTC. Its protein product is CASRPRPISYNEQFF.

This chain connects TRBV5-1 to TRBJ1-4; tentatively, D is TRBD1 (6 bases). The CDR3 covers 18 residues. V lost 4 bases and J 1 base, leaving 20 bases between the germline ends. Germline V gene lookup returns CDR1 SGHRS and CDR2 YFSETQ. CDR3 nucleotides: TGCGCCAGCAGCAACAGGACAGAATACGGAGAAACTAATGAAAAACTGTTTTTT. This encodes CASSNRTEYGETNEKLFF.